A selection of T cell receptor beta chains follows, all from one sample in a study of tumor-infiltrating lymphocytes in primary liver carcinoma. TCRdb independently ran MiXCR on the multiplex PCR reads; one entry per CDR3 protein. The data contain about 300,000 distinct CDR3 sequences, 65% of them singletons. The specimen was peripheral blood. These receptors all stem from a man in his forties with primary liver carcinoma and hepatitis B virus infection. Each CDR3 is given with its conserved first and last residue. D genes are given only for firm matches. Rows give clone size only sometimes, using once, few, many, or a class for an expanded clone.

D gene: TRBD1; V gene: TRBV5-6; J gene: TRBJ2-5; clone size: -; CDR3 protein: CASSTSGTGIGTQYF
D gene: TRBD1; V gene: TRBV4-1; J gene: TRBJ1-5; clone size: -; CDR3 protein: CASSQDQRGRGLSNHPQHF
D gene: -; V gene: TRBV7-2; J gene: TRBJ2-3; clone size: -; CDR3 protein: CASSPVRDSTDTQYF
D gene: -; V gene: TRBV10-3; J gene: TRBJ2-1; clone size: many; CDR3 protein: CATGQWDNYNEQFF
D gene: -; V gene: TRBV9; J gene: TRBJ2-2; clone size: -; CDR3 protein: CASSVALRAGNANTGELFF
D gene: -; V gene: TRBV11-2; J gene: TRBJ2-2; clone size: -; CDR3 protein: CVSNLDWSGTTGELLF
D gene: TRBD2; V gene: TRBV6-1; J gene: TRBJ2-7; clone size: -; CDR3 protein: CASTQRVASGSFSYEQYF
D gene: TRBD1; V gene: TRBV6-2/TRBV6-3; J gene: TRBJ1-5; clone size: -; CDR3 protein: CASRGDSVGNQPQHF
D gene: -; V gene: TRBV10-2; J gene: TRBJ2-7; clone size: -; CDR3 protein: CANRGALYYEQYF
D gene: -; V gene: TRBV11-1; J gene: TRBJ2-7; clone size: -; CDR3 protein: CASRLGPAGESSYEQYF
D gene: -; V gene: TRBV12-3/TRBV12-4; J gene: TRBJ2-7; clone size: -; CDR3 protein: CANSLRVVAGFSYEQYF
D gene: -; V gene: TRBV5-1; J gene: TRBJ2-7; clone size: few; CDR3 protein: CASSLEAGPYEQYF
D gene: -; V gene: TRBV5-4; J gene: TRBJ2-1; clone size: many; CDR3 protein: CASSEKSRLGITVDEQFF
D gene: -; V gene: TRBV7-9; J gene: TRBJ2-1; clone size: few; CDR3 protein: CASSSGRRRIGYNEQFF
D gene: -; V gene: TRBV11-2; J gene: TRBJ2-7; clone size: -; CDR3 protein: CASTLGQGLSREQYF
D gene: -; V gene: TRBV6-2/TRBV6-3; J gene: TRBJ1-2; clone size: many; CDR3 protein: CASRDNGYTF
D gene: -; V gene: TRBV4-2; J gene: TRBJ1-2; clone size: -; CDR3 protein: CASNQGSSYGYTF
D gene: -; V gene: TRBV12-3/TRBV12-4; J gene: TRBJ1-2; clone size: -; CDR3 protein: CASSPGITNYGYTF
D gene: -; V gene: TRBV5-1; J gene: TRBJ2-3; clone size: -; CDR3 protein: CASSLEGSARSDTQYF
D gene: TRBD1; V gene: TRBV4-3; J gene: TRBJ2-3; clone size: many; CDR3 protein: CASSQRQGLWGTQYF
D gene: TRBD2; V gene: TRBV5-1; J gene: TRBJ2-1; clone size: -; CDR3 protein: CASSAAGEVYNEQFF
D gene: -; V gene: TRBV28; J gene: TRBJ2-7; clone size: few; CDR3 protein: CASSPPDRAYEQYF
D gene: TRBD1; V gene: TRBV11-2; J gene: TRBJ2-5; clone size: -; CDR3 protein: CTSSPKGGVETQYF
D gene: -; V gene: TRBV28; J gene: TRBJ2-2; clone size: -; CDR3 protein: CASSTGRDTGELLF
D gene: -; V gene: TRBV6-1; J gene: TRBJ2-3; clone size: -; CDR3 protein: CASISSVAVSTDAQYF
D gene: TRBD2; V gene: TRBV5-1; J gene: TRBJ2-3; clone size: -; CDR3 protein: CASSLTSGFTDTQYF
D gene: -; V gene: TRBV28; J gene: TRBJ2-1; clone size: -; CDR3 protein: CASSFLHGEQFF
D gene: TRBD2; V gene: TRBV5-5; J gene: TRBJ2-5; clone size: few; CDR3 protein: CASSYRLAGVGETQYF
D gene: -; V gene: TRBV4-3; J gene: TRBJ1-6; clone size: -; CDR3 protein: CASSQDVLVRDSYNSALHF
D gene: TRBD2; V gene: TRBV4-2; J gene: TRBJ2-1; clone size: -; CDR3 protein: CASSRLTCGRDSYNEQFF
D gene: -; V gene: TRBV11-2; J gene: TRBJ2-5; clone size: -; CDR3 protein: CASSQSGGQVTQYF
D gene: -; V gene: TRBV11-2; J gene: -; clone size: once; CDR3 protein: CAITPPGTTYNEQYF
D gene: -; V gene: TRBV6-1; J gene: TRBJ2-6; clone size: many; CDR3 protein: CASSGGLRSGANVLTF
D gene: -; V gene: TRBV29-1; J gene: TRBJ2-2; clone size: -; CDR3 protein: CSVRSASRELFF
D gene: TRBD2; V gene: TRBV11-3; J gene: TRBJ2-3; clone size: -; CDR3 protein: CASSLTSGSSTDTHYF
D gene: TRBD1; V gene: TRBV5-1; J gene: TRBJ1-1; clone size: -; CDR3 protein: CASSPRQGSTEAFF
D gene: TRBD2; V gene: TRBV5-4; J gene: TRBJ2-2; clone size: -; CDR3 protein: CASTLTSGSRTGELFF
D gene: -; V gene: TRBV5-5; J gene: TRBJ2-3; clone size: few; CDR3 protein: CASSLDRRTDTQYF
D gene: -; V gene: TRBV5-1; J gene: TRBJ2-5; clone size: few; CDR3 protein: CASSLGSTSETQYF
D gene: -; V gene: TRBV5-6; J gene: TRBJ2-7; clone size: few; CDR3 protein: CASSSVRYSSYEQYF
D gene: -; V gene: TRBV7-3; J gene: TRBJ1-6; clone size: -; CDR3 protein: CASSQGTENSPLHF
D gene: TRBD1; V gene: TRBV30; J gene: TRBJ1-1; clone size: few; CDR3 protein: CAWRPTGEVGAFF